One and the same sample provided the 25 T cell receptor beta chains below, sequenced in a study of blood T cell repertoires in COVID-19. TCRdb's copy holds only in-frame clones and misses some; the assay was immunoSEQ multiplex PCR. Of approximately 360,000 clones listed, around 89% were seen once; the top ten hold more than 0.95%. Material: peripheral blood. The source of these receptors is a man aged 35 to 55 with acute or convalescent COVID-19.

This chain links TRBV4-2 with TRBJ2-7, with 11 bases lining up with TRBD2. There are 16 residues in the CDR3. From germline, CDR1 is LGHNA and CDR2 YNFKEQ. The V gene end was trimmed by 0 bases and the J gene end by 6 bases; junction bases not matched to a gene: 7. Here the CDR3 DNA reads TGTGCCAGCAGCCAAGATAGGTCTAGCGGGAGGACCGAGCAGTACTTC. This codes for CASSQDRSSGRTEQYF.

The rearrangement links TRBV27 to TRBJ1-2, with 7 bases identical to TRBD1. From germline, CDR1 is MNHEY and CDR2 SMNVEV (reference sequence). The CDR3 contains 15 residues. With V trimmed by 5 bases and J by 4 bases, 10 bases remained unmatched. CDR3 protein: CASSPLDRELYGYTF. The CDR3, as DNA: TGTGCCAGCAGTCCACTCGACAGGGAACTCTATGGCTACACCTTC.

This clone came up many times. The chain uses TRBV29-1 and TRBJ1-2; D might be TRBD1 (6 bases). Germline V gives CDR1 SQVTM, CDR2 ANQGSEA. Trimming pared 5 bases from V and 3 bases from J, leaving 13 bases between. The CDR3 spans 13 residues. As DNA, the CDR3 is TGCAGCGTTCTTTCAGGGGACGACTATGGCTACACCTTC. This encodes CSVLSGDDYGYTF.

The DNA for the CDR3 is TGCAGTGCTAGTTGGACTAGCCTGGATACGCAGTATTTT. Its protein product is CSASWTSLDTQYF. This chain connects TRBV20-1 to TRBJ2-3; 8 nucleotides match TRBD2. V shed 3 bases and J 6 bases; nucleotides not matched to a gene: 5. Per the germline V gene, CDR1 is DFQATT and CDR2 is SNEGSKA (reference sequence). The length of the CDR3 is 13 residues.

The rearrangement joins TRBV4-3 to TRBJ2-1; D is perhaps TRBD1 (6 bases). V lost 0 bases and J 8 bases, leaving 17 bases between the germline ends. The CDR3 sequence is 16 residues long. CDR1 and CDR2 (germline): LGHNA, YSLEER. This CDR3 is CASSQDLGQGSDEQFF. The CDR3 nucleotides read TGCGCCAGCAGCCAAGACCTGGGACAAGGGTCTGATGAGCAGTTCTTC.

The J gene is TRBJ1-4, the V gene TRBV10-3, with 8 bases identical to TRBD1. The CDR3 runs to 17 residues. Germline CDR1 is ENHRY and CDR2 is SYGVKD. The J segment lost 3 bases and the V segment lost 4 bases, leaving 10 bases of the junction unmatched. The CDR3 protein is CAISGTGPRRANEKLFF. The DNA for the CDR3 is TGTGCCATCAGTGGGACAGGGCCCCGACGGGCTAATGAAAAACTGTTTTTT.

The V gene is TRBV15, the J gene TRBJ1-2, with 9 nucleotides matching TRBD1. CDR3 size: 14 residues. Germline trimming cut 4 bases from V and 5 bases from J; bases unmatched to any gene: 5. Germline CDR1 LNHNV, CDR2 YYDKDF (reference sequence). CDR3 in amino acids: CATSIGTGLYGYTF. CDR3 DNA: TGTGCCACCAGCATCGGGACAGGGCTTTATGGCTACACCTTC.

CDR3 DNA: TGTGCCAGCAGCCAAGGAGGGACAGGGCGATCTAATGAGCAGTTCTTC. As protein: CASSQGGTGRSNEQFF. The chain combines TRBV14 with TRBJ2-1; 9 bases map to TRBD1. The trim removed 1 base at V and 7 bases at J, leaving 8 bases unmatched. In germline, CDR1 is SGHDN, CDR2 FVKESK. The CDR3 has 16 amino acids.

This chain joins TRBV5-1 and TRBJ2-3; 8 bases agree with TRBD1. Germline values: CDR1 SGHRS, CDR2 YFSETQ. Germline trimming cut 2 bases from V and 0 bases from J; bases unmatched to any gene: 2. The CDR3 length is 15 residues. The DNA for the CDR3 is TGCGCCAGCAGCTTTAGGACAGGGAGCACAGATACGCAGTATTTT. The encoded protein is CASSFRTGSTDTQYF.

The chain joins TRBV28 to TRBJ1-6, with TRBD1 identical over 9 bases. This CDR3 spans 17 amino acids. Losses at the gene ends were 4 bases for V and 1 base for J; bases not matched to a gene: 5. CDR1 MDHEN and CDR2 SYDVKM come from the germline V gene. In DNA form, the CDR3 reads TGTGCCAGCAGTTCTCAGACAGGGGGTTCCTATAATTCACCCCTCCACTTT. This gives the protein CASSSQTGGSYNSPLHF.

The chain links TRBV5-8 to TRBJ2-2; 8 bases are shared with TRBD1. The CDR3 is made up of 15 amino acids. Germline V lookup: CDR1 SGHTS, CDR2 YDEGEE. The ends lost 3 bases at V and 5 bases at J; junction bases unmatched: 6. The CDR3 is CASSSRGPQTGELFF. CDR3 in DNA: TGTGCCAGCAGCTCCAGGGGGCCGCAGACCGGGGAGCTGTTTTTT.

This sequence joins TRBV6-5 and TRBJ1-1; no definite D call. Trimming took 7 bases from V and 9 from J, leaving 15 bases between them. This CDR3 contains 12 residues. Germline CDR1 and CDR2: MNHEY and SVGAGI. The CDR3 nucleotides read TGTGCCAGCACCTCGGGTTTGCGTCAAGCTTTCTTT. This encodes CASTSGLRQAFF.

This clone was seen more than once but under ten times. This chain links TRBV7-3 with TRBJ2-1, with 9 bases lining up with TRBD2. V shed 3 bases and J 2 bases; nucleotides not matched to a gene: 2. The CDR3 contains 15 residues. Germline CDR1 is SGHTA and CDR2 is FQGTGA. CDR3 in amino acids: CASSFLAGTYNEQFF. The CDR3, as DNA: TGTGCCAGCAGCTTCCTAGCGGGAACCTACAATGAGCAGTTCTTC.

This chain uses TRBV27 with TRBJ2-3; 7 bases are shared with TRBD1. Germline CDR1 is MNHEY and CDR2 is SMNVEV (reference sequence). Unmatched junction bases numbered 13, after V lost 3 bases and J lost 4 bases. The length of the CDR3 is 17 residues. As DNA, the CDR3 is TGTGCCAGCAGTTTCGGGGACCGAGAGACAGGGCCAGATACGCAGTATTTT. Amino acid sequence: CASSFGDRETGPDTQYF.

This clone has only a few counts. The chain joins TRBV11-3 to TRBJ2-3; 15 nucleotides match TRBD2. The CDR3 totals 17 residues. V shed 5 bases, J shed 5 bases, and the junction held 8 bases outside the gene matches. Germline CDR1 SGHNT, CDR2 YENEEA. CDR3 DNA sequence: TGTGCCAGCAGCCCACGGACTAGCGGGGGGGAGGGAGATACGCAGTATTTT. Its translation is CASSPRTSGGEGDTQYF.

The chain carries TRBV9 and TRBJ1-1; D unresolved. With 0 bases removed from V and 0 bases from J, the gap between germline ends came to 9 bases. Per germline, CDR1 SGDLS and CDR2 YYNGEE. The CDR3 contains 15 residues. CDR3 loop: CASSVGGVMNTEAFF. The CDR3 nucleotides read TGTGCCAGCAGCGTAGGCGGAGTCATGAACACTGAAGCTTTCTTT.

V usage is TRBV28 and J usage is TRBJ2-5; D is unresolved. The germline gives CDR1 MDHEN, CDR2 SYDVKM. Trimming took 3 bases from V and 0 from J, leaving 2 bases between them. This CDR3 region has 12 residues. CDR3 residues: CASSFYQETQYF. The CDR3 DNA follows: TGTGCCAGCAGTTTCTACCAAGAGACCCAGTACTTC.

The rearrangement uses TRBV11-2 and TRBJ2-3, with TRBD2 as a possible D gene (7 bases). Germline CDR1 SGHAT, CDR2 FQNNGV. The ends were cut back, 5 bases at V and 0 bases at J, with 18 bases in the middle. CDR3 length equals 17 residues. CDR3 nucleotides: TGTGCCAGCAGCCCCAACTGGGGGGGGCTTAGCACAGATACGCAGTATTTT. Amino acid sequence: CASSPNWGGLSTDTQYF.

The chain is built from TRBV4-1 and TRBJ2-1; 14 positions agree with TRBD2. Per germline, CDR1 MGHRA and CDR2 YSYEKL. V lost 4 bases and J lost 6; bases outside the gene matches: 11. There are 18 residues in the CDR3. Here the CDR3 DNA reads TGCGCCAGCAGCCTCCGCCCTCCGACTAGCGGGGGGGCCAATGAGCAGTTCTTC. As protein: CASSLRPPTSGGANEQFF.

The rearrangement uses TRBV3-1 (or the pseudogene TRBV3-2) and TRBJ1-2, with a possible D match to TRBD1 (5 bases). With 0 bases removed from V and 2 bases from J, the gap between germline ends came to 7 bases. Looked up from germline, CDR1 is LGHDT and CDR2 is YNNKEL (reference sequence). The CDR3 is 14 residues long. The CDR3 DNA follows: TGTGCCAGCAGCCAAGATCACAGGAACTATGGCTACACCTTC. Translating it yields CASSQDHRNYGYTF.

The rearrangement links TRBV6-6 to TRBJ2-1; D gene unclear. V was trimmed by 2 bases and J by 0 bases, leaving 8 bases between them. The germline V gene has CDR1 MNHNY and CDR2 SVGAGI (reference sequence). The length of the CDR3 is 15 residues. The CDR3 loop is CASSYGGSSYNEQFF. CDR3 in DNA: TGTGCCAGCAGTTACGGTGGCAGCTCCTACAATGAGCAGTTCTTC.

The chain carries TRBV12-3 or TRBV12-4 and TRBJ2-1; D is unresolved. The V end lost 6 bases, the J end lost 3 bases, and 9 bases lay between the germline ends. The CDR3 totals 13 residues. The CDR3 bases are TGTGCCAGCAGCCCTTTTAGCTACAATGAGCAGTTCTTC. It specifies CASSPFSYNEQFF.

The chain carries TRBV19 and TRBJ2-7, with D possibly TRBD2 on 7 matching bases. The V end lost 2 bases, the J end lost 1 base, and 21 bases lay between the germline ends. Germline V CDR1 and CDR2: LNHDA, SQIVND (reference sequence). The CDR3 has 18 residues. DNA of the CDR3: TGTGCCAGTAGTATACGGTACGGCTGGGGGGGGCCATCCTACGAGCAGTACTTC. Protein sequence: CASSIRYGWGGPSYEQYF.

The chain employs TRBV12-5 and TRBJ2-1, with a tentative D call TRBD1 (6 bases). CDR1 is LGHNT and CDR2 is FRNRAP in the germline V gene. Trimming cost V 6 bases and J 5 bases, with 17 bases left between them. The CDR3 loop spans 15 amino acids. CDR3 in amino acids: CASGPGQIANNEQFF. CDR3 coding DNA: TGTGCTAGTGGCCCCGGACAGATTGCAAACAATGAGCAGTTCTTC.

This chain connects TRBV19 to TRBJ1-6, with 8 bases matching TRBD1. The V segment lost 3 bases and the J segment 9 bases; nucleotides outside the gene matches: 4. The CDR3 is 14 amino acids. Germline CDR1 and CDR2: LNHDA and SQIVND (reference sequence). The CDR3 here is CASSMTGVGSPLHF. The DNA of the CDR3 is TGTGCCAGTAGTATGACAGGGGTGGGTTCACCCCTCCACTTT.